Below are 26 T cell receptor beta chains sequenced from a single sample in a study of T cell changes during pregnancy in multiple sclerosis. Profiling relied on immunoSEQ multiplex PCR, and the TCRdb table lists in-frame clones only, not all of them. The table lists 85,000 to 130,000 clones, 94% of them singletons. Sequenced material: peripheral blood, taken before pregnancy. These receptors were taken from a female donor with multiple sclerosis, enrolled in a pregnancy study.

The V call is TRBV6-5, the J call TRBJ2-7; TRBD1 is a possible D gene (5 bases). Trimming left V 3 bases short and J 4 bases short, with 10 bases between. CDR3 length: 13 amino acids. Germline lookup yields CDR1 MNHEY and CDR2 SVGAGI. The CDR3 loop reads CASSYGASYEQYF. The CDR3 nucleotides read TGTGCCAGCAGTTATGGGGCCAGTTACGAGCAGTACTTC.

This clone was found once. The genes are TRBV18 and TRBJ1-1; D may be TRBD1 (6 bases). Deletions cut 4 bases from V and 5 bases from J, with 14 bases between. The CDR3 totals 14 residues. CDR1 and CDR2 from the germline V gene are KGHSH and LQKENI. The CDR3 is CASSLGGGLTEAFF. The CDR3 DNA sequence: TGTGCCAGCTCACTTGGCGGGGGGCTTACTGAAGCTTTCTTT.

This chain links TRBV2 with TRBJ2-7; D is perhaps TRBD2 (7 bases). Germline assignment: CDR1 SNHLY and CDR2 FYNNEI. V was clipped by 3 bases and J by 0 bases, with 15 bases between them. The CDR3 is 16 residues long. Here the CDR3 reads CASSDAPGGPSYEQYF. The CDR3 region has the DNA TGTGCCAGCAGTGACGCCCCCGGGGGGCCCTCCTACGAGCAGTACTTC. The variable domain in full, with the rest retrieved from reference TRBV2 and TRBJ2-7, is EPEVTQTPSHQVTQMGQEVILRCVPISNHLYFYWYRQILGQKVEFLVSFYNNEISEKSEIFDDQFSVERPDGSNFTLKIRSTKLEDSAMYFCASSDAPGGPSYEQYFGPGTRLTVT.

The V call is TRBV7-2, the J call TRBJ1-5; no definite D call. From germline, CDR1 is SGHTA and CDR2 FQGNSA. The ends were cut back, 5 bases at V and 2 bases at J, with 13 bases in the middle. This CDR3 has 15 residues. The CDR3 coding sequence is TGTGCCAGCAGCCACGGGTTGGTGGGCAATCAGCCCCAGCATTTT. Translating gives CASSHGLVGNQPQHF.

The chain recombines TRBV27 with TRBJ2-7, with D unclear. This CDR3 is 12 amino acids long. Germline CDR1 is MNHEY and CDR2 is SMNVEV (reference sequence). Between the trimmed V and J ends, which lost 5 bases and 7 bases, there was a span of 12 bases. The CDR3 protein is CASSPRANEQYF. The CDR3 nucleotides read TGTGCCAGCAGTCCGAGAGCGAATGAGCAGTACTTC.

J is TRBJ2-2 and V is TRBV5-1, with 9 bases lining up with TRBD1. The CDR3 runs to 15 residues. Germline V gives CDR1 SGHRS, CDR2 YFSETQ. The trim removed 4 bases at V and 5 bases at J, leaving 6 bases unmatched. The CDR3 DNA reads TGCGCCAGCAGCCCGGGACAGGGTTCGACCGGGGAGCTGTTTTTT. This codes for CASSPGQGSTGELFF.

CDR3 DNA sequence: TGTGCCAGCAGGACATCTCAGACCCAGTACTTC. Translating it yields CASRTSQTQYF. V and J are TRBV28 and TRBJ2-5, with D uncertain. The CDR3 has 11 amino acids. Germline CDR1 is MDHEN and CDR2 is SYDVKM. With 6 bases removed from V and 6 bases from J, the gap between germline ends came to 8 bases.

V usage is TRBV7-9 and J usage is TRBJ2-7, with D tentatively TRBD2 (5 bases). The CDR3 is 14 residues long. CDR1 and CDR2 from the germline V gene are SEHNR and FQNEAQ (reference sequence). V lost 2 bases, J lost 7 bases, and 15 bases lay in between. The CDR3 protein is CASSLLGSREEQYF. The CDR3 coding sequence is TGTGCCAGCAGCTTACTAGGGAGCCGGGAAGAGCAGTACTTC.

The chain employs TRBV6-6 and TRBJ2-7; 13 positions match TRBD2. V lost 6 bases, J lost 7 bases, and 12 bases stayed unmatched. CDR3 length equals 16 residues. CDR1 and CDR2 (germline): MNHNY, SVGAGI (reference sequence). The DNA of the CDR3 is TGTGCCAGCAGCCCAGGACTAGCGGGAGTTCCCTCGGAGCAGTACTTC. It translates to CASSPGLAGVPSEQYF.

The rearrangement joins TRBV19 to TRBJ2-1, with D unclear. Trimming left V 3 bases short and J 1 base short, with 10 bases between. The length of the CDR3 is 15 residues. Germline V gives CDR1 LNHDA, CDR2 SQIVND (reference sequence). Here the CDR3 reads CASSIRLPSYNEQFF. The CDR3 DNA reads as TGTGCCAGTAGTATCCGGTTACCTTCCTACAATGAGCAGTTCTTC.

The chain recombines TRBV28 with TRBJ1-3, with 7 bases aligning to TRBD1. The V gene end was trimmed by 5 bases and the J gene end by 11 bases; junction bases not matched to a gene: 15. Germline V lookup: CDR1 MDHEN, CDR2 SYDVKM. This CDR3 is built from 15 residues. The CDR3 loop is CASSKAGTERSPIYF. CDR3 in DNA: TGTGCCAGCAGTAAAGCCGGGACAGAACGTTCCCCCATATATTTT.

The chain has TRBV4-1 and TRBJ2-7; tentative D call: TRBD2 (5 bases). Trimming left V 1 base short and J 5 bases short, with 15 bases between. Germline V gene lookup returns CDR1 MGHRA and CDR2 YSYEKL. The CDR3 runs to 15 residues. CDR3 region: CASSQGVTSFHEQYF. CDR3 coding DNA: TGCGCCAGCAGCCAAGGCGTCACTAGTTTCCACGAGCAGTACTTC.

This rearrangement joins TRBV6-6 to TRBJ2-1; 16 nucleotides align to TRBD2. J gave up 10 bases and V 7 bases, and 7 bases lay outside the gene matches. CDR1 and CDR2 from the germline V gene are MNHNY and SVGAGI (reference sequence). The CDR3 has 15 amino acids. CDR3 loop: CASIGTSGRAVEQFF. CDR3 nucleotide sequence: TGTGCCAGCATAGGGACTAGCGGGAGGGCGGTGGAGCAGTTCTTC.

This clone has just one count. The chain couples TRBV18 to TRBJ2-7; tentative D call: TRBD1 (5 bases). The CDR3 has 16 residues. Germline V gene data show CDR1 as KGHSH and CDR2 as LQKENI. The V end lost 2 bases, the J end lost 2 bases, and 16 bases lay between the germline ends. CDR3 in DNA: TGTGCCAGCTCACCAGGGGCCTCGCCCCTTACCTACGAGCAGTACTTC. It translates to CASSPGASPLTYEQYF.

The chain employs TRBV7-9 and TRBJ2-7; D uncertain. Germline lookup yields CDR1 SEHNR and CDR2 FQNEAQ (reference sequence). V was trimmed by 1 base and J by 2 bases, leaving 9 bases between them. This CDR3 region has 14 residues. The CDR3 sequence is CASSLGAQTYEQYF. The CDR3 coding sequence is TGTGCCAGCAGCTTAGGGGCACAGACCTACGAGCAGTACTTC.

This chain uses TRBV5-1 with TRBJ1-4; 7 bases are a match to TRBD1. The ends lost 4 bases at V and 6 bases at J; junction bases unmatched: 9. Germline V gene sequence: CDR1 SGHRS, CDR2 YFSETQ. This CDR3 comprises 15 residues. The CDR3 loop is CASSGGPGTDEKLFF. CDR3 sequence (DNA): TGCGCCAGCAGCGGGGGACCCGGGACAGATGAAAAACTGTTTTTT.

The table lists this clone with a count of one. This chain connects TRBV19 to TRBJ2-2, with 9 bases lining up with TRBD1. Germline V gene lookup returns CDR1 LNHDA and CDR2 SQIVND (reference sequence). The CDR3 has 19 residues. Trimming cost V 0 bases and J 5 bases; bases outside gene matches: 13. The CDR3 DNA follows: TGTGCCAGTAGTATAGATCGGGGACAGGGCGTGTGGAGGACCGGGGAGCTGTTTTTT. This gives the protein CASSIDRGQGVWRTGELFF.

The rearrangement joins TRBV9 to TRBJ1-2; perhaps TRBD1 as D (5 bases). This CDR3 is 14 amino acids long. Trimming removed 2 bases at V and 3 bases at J, with 11 bases between. The V gene's germline CDR1 is SGDLS and CDR2 YYNGEE. CDR3 loop: CASSVREVDYGYTF. CDR3 DNA sequence: TGTGCCAGCAGCGTCAGGGAGGTGGACTATGGCTACACCTTC.

CDR3 DNA: TGTGCCTGGAGTGTAAGTCGAAATTTCTTCGGCGAGCAGTACTTC. Encoded protein: CAWSVSRNFFGEQYF. The chain carries TRBV30 and TRBJ2-7; D remains unclear. CDR1 and CDR2 (germline): GTSNPN, SVGIG (reference sequence). This CDR3 is built from 15 residues. The V and J ends lost 0 bases and 6 bases respectively, with 18 bases between them.

This chain connects TRBV19 to TRBJ1-2, with a possible D match to TRBD1 (6 bases). Germline CDR1 LNHDA, CDR2 SQIVND (reference sequence). V was trimmed by 6 bases and J by 2 bases, leaving 13 bases between them. This CDR3 is 14 amino acids long. The CDR3 is CASSPQGWNYGYTF. The DNA of the CDR3 is TGTGCCAGTAGCCCACAGGGTTGGAACTATGGCTACACCTTC.

V gene TRBV5-1 combines with J gene TRBJ1-3, with 10 nucleotides matching TRBD1. The ends lost 4 bases at V and 3 bases at J; junction bases unmatched: 7. CDR1 SGHRS and CDR2 YFSETQ come from the germline V gene. The CDR3 loop spans 16 amino acids. Here the CDR3 reads CASSPGTGVYGNTIYF. DNA for the CDR3: TGCGCCAGCAGCCCCGGGACAGGGGTTTATGGAAACACCATATATTTT.

The chain has TRBV6-1 and TRBJ1-2; perhaps TRBD1 as D (5 bases). The CDR3 runs 16 residues. The germline V gene encodes CDR1 MNHNS and CDR2 SASEGT. Trimming shortened V by 4 bases and J by 2 bases, and 17 bases separated the two germline ends. CDR3 sequence (DNA): TGTGCCAGCAGTGGGGGGGGATGGGGGGAAAACTATGGCTACACCTTC. Encoded protein: CASSGGGWGENYGYTF.

The chain uses TRBV4-3 and TRBJ2-1; 8 nucleotides align to TRBD2. This CDR3 is 14 amino acids long. CDR1 is LGHNA, CDR2 YSLEER, per germline. J gave up 7 bases and V 0 bases, and 2 bases lay outside the gene matches. CDR3 nucleotide sequence: TGCGCCAGCAGCCAAGATTCGGGGGGGAATGAGCAGTTCTTC. Translation gives CASSQDSGGNEQFF.

CDR3 residues: CASSLAQGRPGQETQYF. The CDR3 nucleotides are TGCGCCAGCAGCTTGGCCCAGGGGCGCCCGGGCCAGGAGACCCAGTACTTC. The chain carries TRBV5-1 and TRBJ2-5; D may be TRBD1 (6 bases). This CDR3 region has 17 residues. V gave up 0 bases and J gave up 5 bases, with 20 bases separating them. Germline V gene data show CDR1 as SGHRS and CDR2 as YFSETQ. Based on the CDR3 plus reference TRBV5-1 and TRBJ2-5, the full variable domain is KAGVTQTPRYLIKTRGQQVTLSCSPISGHRSVSWYQQTPGQGLQFLFEYFSETQRNKGNFPGRFSGRQFSNSRSEMNVSTLELGDSALYLCASSLAQGRPGQETQYFGPGTRLLVL.

The V gene is TRBV30, the J gene TRBJ1-3; a weak D match, TRBD1 (5 bases). This CDR3 is built from 13 residues. Trimming cost V 3 bases and J 4 bases, with 10 bases left between them. Germline V lookup: CDR1 GTSNPN, CDR2 SVGIG (reference sequence). In DNA form, the CDR3 reads TGTGCCTGGAGCGGGGGGGGAGGAAACACCATATATTTT. Translated: CAWSGGGGNTIYF.

The chain recombines TRBV4-3 with TRBJ2-3, with 7 bases identical to TRBD2. Trimming cost V 0 bases and J 0 bases; bases outside gene matches: 6. The CDR3 extends over 17 amino acids. Looked up from germline, CDR1 is LGHNA and CDR2 is YSLEER. The chain's CDR3 is CASSQDLSGTSTDTQYF. DNA of the CDR3: TGCGCCAGCAGCCAAGATCTGAGCGGGACCAGCACAGATACGCAGTATTTT.